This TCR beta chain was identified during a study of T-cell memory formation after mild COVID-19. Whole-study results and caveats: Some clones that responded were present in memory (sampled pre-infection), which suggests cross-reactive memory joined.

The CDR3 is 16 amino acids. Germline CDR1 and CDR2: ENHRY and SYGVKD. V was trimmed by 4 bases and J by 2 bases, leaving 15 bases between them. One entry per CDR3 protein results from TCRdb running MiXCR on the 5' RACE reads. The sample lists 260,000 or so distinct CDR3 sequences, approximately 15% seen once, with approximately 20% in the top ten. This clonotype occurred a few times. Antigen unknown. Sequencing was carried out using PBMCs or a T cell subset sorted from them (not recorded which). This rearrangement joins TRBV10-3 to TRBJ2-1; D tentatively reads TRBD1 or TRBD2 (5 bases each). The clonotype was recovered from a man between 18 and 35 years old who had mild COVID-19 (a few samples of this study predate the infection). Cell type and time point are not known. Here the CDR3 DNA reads TGTGCCATCAGTGCTCAGGGATCAGCGGCCTACAATGAGCAGTTCTTC. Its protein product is CAISAQGSAAYNEQFF.